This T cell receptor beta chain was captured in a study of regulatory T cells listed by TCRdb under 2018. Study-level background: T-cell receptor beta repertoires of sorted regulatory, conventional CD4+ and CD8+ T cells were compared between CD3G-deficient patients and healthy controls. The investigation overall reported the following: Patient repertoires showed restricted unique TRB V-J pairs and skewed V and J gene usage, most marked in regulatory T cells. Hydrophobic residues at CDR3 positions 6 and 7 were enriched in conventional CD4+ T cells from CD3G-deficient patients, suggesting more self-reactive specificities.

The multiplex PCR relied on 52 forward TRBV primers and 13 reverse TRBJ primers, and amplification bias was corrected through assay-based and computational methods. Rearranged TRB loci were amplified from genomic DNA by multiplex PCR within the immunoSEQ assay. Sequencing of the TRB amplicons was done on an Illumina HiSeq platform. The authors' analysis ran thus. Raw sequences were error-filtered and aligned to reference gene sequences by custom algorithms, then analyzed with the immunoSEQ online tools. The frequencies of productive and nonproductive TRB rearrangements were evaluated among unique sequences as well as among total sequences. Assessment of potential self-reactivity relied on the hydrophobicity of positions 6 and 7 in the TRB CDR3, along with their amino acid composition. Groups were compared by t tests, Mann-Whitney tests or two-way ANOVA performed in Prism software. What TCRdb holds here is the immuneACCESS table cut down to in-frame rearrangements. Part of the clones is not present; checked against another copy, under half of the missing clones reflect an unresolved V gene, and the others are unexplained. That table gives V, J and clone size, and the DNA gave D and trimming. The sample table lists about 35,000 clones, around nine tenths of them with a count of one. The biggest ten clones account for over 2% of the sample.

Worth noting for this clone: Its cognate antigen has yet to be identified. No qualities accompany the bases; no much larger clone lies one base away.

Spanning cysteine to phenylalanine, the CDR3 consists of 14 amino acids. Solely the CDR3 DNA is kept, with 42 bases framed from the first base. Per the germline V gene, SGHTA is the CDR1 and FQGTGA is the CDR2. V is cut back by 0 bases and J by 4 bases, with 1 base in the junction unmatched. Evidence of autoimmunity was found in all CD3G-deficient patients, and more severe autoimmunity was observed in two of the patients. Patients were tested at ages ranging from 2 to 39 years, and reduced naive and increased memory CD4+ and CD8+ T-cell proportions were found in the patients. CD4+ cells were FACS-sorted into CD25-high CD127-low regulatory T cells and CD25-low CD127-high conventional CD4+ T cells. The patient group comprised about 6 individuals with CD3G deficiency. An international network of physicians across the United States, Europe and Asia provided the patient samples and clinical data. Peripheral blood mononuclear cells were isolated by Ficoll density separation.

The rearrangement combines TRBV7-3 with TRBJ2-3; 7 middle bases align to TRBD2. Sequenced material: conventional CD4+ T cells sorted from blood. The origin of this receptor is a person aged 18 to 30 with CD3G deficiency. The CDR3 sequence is CASSLTGGADTQYF. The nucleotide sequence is TGTGCCAGCAGCTTAACGGGAGGGGCAGATACGCAGTATTTT. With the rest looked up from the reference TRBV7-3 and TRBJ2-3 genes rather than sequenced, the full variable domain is GAGVSQTPSNKVTEKGKYVELRCDPISGHTALYWYRQSLGQGPEFLIYFQGTGAADDSGLPNDRFFAVRPEGSVSTLKIQRTERGDSAVYLCASSLTGGADTQYFGPGTRLTVL.